A selection of T cell receptor beta chains follows, all from one sample in a study of blood T cell repertoires in COVID-19. Assay: immunoSEQ multiplex PCR; the TCRdb copy retains only in-frame clones and omits some. The sample holds 140,000 or so clones, around 83% seen once. The source material was peripheral blood. These TCRs come from a woman older than 75 with acute or convalescent COVID-19. Both conserved end residues are part of each CDR3. Fields, in order: D gene, V gene, J gene, clone size, CDR3 protein, CDR3 DNA. The D gene is left open where the match is weak. Some rows have no size entry. The others give once, few or many, or a class for an expanded clone.

D: NA
V: TRBV28
J: TRBJ1-6
size: NA
CDR3: CASSLGMRQVNSPLHF
DNA: TGTGCCAGCAGTTTGGGGATGAGACAGGTTAATTCACCCCTCCACTTT

D: TRBD2
V: TRBV2
J: TRBJ2-1
size: NA
CDR3: CASSIAGGVYNEQFF
DNA: TGTGCCAGCAGTATCGCGGGGGGAGTCTACAATGAGCAGTTCTTC

D: TRBD1
V: TRBV6-6
J: TRBJ2-1
size: many
CDR3: CASTRGDRESNEQFF
DNA: TGTGCCAGCACCAGGGGGGACAGGGAATCCAATGAGCAGTTCTTC

D: TRBD1
V: TRBV27
J: TRBJ2-7
size: NA
CDR3: CASRPRDSSFYEQYF
DNA: TGTGCCAGCAGACCTCGGGACAGCAGCTTCTACGAGCAGTACTTC

D: TRBD1
V: TRBV27
J: TRBJ2-7
size: once
CDR3: CASSLSQGAYEQYF
DNA: TGTGCCAGCAGTTTGAGTCAGGGGGCTTACGAGCAGTACTTC

D: TRBD2
V: TRBV30
J: TRBJ2-7
size: NA
CDR3: CAWSLAGPDEQYF
DNA: TGTGCCTGGTCACTAGCGGGACCTGACGAGCAGTACTTC

D: TRBD1
V: TRBV19
J: TRBJ1-2
size: NA
CDR3: CASSTRGSTGNYGYTF
DNA: TGTGCCAGTAGTACGCGGGGATCGACAGGGAACTATGGCTACACCTTC

D: NA
V: TRBV2
J: TRBJ1-5
size: once
CDR3: CASRWGGDDQPQHF
DNA: TGTGCCAGCAGGTGGGGGGGCGATGATCAGCCCCAGCATTTT

D: NA
V: TRBV6-5
J: TRBJ1-2
size: once
CDR3: CASSYRGIGYTF
DNA: TGTGCCAGCAGTTACAGAGGGATCGGCTACACCTTC

D: NA
V: TRBV5-1
J: TRBJ1-4
size: few
CDR3: CASSSSGSANEKLFF
DNA: TGCGCCAGCAGCTCCTCGGGAAGCGCTAATGAAAAACTGTTTTTT

D: TRBD1
V: TRBV19
J: TRBJ1-4
size: NA
CDR3: CATRDRVEKLFF
DNA: TGTGCCACCCGGGACAGGGTGGAAAAACTGTTTTTT

D: TRBD1
V: TRBV5-1
J: TRBJ1-1
size: NA
CDR3: CASSLEGTGYTEAFF
DNA: TGCGCCAGCAGCTTGGAAGGGACAGGGTACACTGAAGCTTTCTTT

D: TRBD1
V: TRBV19
J: TRBJ1-2
size: NA
CDR3: CASSPTSGQGGYTF
DNA: TGTGCCAGTAGCCCTACCTCGGGACAGGGCGGCTACACCTTC

D: NA
V: TRBV7-9
J: TRBJ2-7
size: few
CDR3: CASSLYSEQYF
DNA: TGTGCCAGCAGCTTGTACTCCGAGCAGTACTTC

D: NA
V: TRBV6-6
J: TRBJ2-1
size: NA
CDR3: CASSYRGSSYNEQFF
DNA: TGTGCCAGCAGTTATCGGGGGAGCTCCTACAATGAGCAGTTCTTC

D: NA
V: TRBV6-5
J: TRBJ2-7
size: NA
CDR3: CASSYSGGVVEQYF
DNA: TGTGCCAGCAGTTACTCAGGGGGAGTTGTCGAGCAGTACTTC

D: TRBD1
V: TRBV28
J: TRBJ2-1
size: few
CDR3: CASPRDRDANEQFF
DNA: TGTGCCAGCCCCCGGGACAGGGATGCCAATGAGCAGTTCTTC

D: TRBD2
V: TRBV4-1
J: TRBJ2-1
size: NA
CDR3: CASSQVGLAREQFF
DNA: TGCGCCAGCAGCCAAGTGGGACTAGCGCGCGAGCAGTTCTTC

D: NA
V: TRBV11-3
J: TRBJ1-1
size: NA
CDR3: CASSLAGLGTEAFF
DNA: TGTGCCAGCAGCTTAGCCGGGTTAGGCACTGAAGCTTTCTTT

D: NA
V: TRBV28
J: TRBJ1-2
size: NA
CDR3: CASSAPEAGYTF
DNA: TGTGCCAGCAGTGCCCCGGAGGCTGGCTACACCTTC

D: NA
V: TRBV7-9
J: TRBJ2-3
size: NA
CDR3: CASSFLDSTTDTQYF
DNA: TGTGCCAGCAGCTTTCTGGACAGCACCACAGATACGCAGTATTTT

D: NA
V: TRBV5-1
J: TRBJ1-1
size: NA
CDR3: CASSLSRLNTEAFF
DNA: TGCGCCAGCAGCTTGTCCCGGTTGAACACTGAAGCTTTCTTT

D: TRBD1
V: TRBV2
J: TRBJ2-2
size: NA
CDR3: CASSDGQGRGTGELFF
DNA: TGTGCCAGCAGCGACGGACAGGGCCGTGGAACCGGGGAGCTGTTTTTT

D: TRBD1
V: TRBV7-9
J: TRBJ1-1
size: NA
CDR3: CASSPSPDRGQLEAFF
DNA: TGTGCCAGCAGCCCGAGCCCGGACAGGGGCCAGCTTGAAGCTTTCTTT

D: TRBD1
V: TRBV7-9
J: TRBJ1-2
size: few
CDR3: CASSARTGGNYGYTF
DNA: TGTGCCAGCAGCGCCCGGACAGGGGGCAACTATGGCTACACCTTC

D: NA
V: TRBV7-2
J: TRBJ2-7
size: once
CDR3: CASSQRGAGFAYEQYF
DNA: TGTGCCAGCAGCCAGAGGGGTGCGGGATTTGCCTACGAGCAGTACTTC

D: TRBD1
V: TRBV18
J: TRBJ1-2
size: NA
CDR3: CASSPPTGVQGYTF
DNA: TGTGCCAGCTCACCACCGACAGGGGTGCAGGGCTACACCTTC

D: TRBD2
V: TRBV2
J: TRBJ2-5
size: NA
CDR3: CASSEAPSGGQETQYF
DNA: TGTGCCAGCAGTGAAGCGCCCAGCGGGGGTCAAGAGACCCAGTACTTC

D: NA
V: TRBV18
J: TRBJ1-5
size: NA
CDR3: CASSPQGGPQHF
DNA: TGTGCCAGCTCACCACAAGGGGGGCCCCAGCATTTT

D: NA
V: TRBV4-2
J: TRBJ1-1
size: NA
CDR3: CASSQDGGTEAFF
DNA: TGTGCCAGCAGCCAAGACGGGGGCACTGAAGCTTTCTTT

D: NA
V: TRBV6-5
J: TRBJ1-2
size: NA
CDR3: CASSDQGYGYTF
DNA: TGTGCCAGCAGCGATCAGGGCTATGGCTACACCTTC

D: TRBD1
V: TRBV5-8
J: TRBJ2-2
size: NA
CDR3: CASSTGQGNTGELFF
DNA: TGTGCCAGCAGCACCGGACAGGGTAACACCGGGGAGCTGTTTTTT

D: NA
V: TRBV5-6
J: TRBJ2-5
size: few
CDR3: CASSFQGLVTQYF
DNA: TGTGCCAGCAGCTTTCAGGGGCTAGTAACCCAGTACTTC

D: NA
V: TRBV28
J: TRBJ2-3
size: NA
CDR3: CASSTLRRRAGTDTQYF
DNA: TGTGCCAGCAGCACCCTTAGGCGGAGGGCCGGCACAGATACGCAGTATTTT

D: TRBD1
V: TRBV6-1
J: TRBJ2-5
size: NA
CDR3: CASSEGQGAAETQYF
DNA: TGTGCCAGCAGTGAAGGACAGGGGGCTGCGGAGACCCAGTACTTC

D: NA
V: TRBV6-5
J: TRBJ2-5
size: NA
CDR3: CASSYSTGRETQYF
DNA: TGTGCCAGCAGTTACTCGACGGGTAGGGAGACCCAGTACTTC

D: NA
V: TRBV11-2
J: TRBJ1-2
size: NA
CDR3: CASSLVRERGSYGYTF
DNA: TGTGCCAGCAGCTTAGTTAGAGAACGAGGGAGCTATGGCTACACCTTC

D: TRBD2
V: TRBV10-3
J: TRBJ2-3
size: once
CDR3: CAIRTSGGAVGTDTQYF
DNA: TGTGCCATCAGGACTAGCGGGGGGGCCGTGGGCACAGATACGCAGTATTTT

D: NA
V: TRBV5-4
J: TRBJ1-3
size: NA
CDR3: CASSPTGSGNTIYF
DNA: TGTGCCAGCAGCCCCACGGGGAGTGGAAACACCATATATTTT

D: NA
V: TRBV15
J: TRBJ1-3
size: few
CDR3: CATSSESAADGNTIYF
DNA: TGTGCCACCAGCAGTGAGTCTGCGGCGGATGGAAACACCATATATTTT

D: NA
V: TRBV2
J: TRBJ1-5
size: NA
CDR3: CASSEAGRHQPQHF
DNA: TGTGCCAGCAGTGAAGCGGGCAGGCATCAGCCCCAGCATTTT

D: NA
V: TRBV28
J: TRBJ2-3
size: NA
CDR3: CASSFLYSWTDTQYF
DNA: TGTGCCAGCAGTTTCTTGTATAGTTGGACAGATACGCAGTATTTT

D: NA
V: TRBV7-2
J: TRBJ2-5
size: NA
CDR3: CASSIETSFLGTQYF
DNA: TGTGCCAGCAGCATAGAAACTAGCTTCCTGGGGACCCAGTACTTC

D: TRBD1
V: TRBV4-1
J: TRBJ2-5
size: NA
CDR3: CASRRGTGGAETQYF
DNA: TGCGCCAGCAGGAGGGGGACAGGGGGGGCAGAGACCCAGTACTTC

D: NA
V: TRBV4-1
J: TRBJ1-2
size: NA
CDR3: CASSQDFRIPGGYTF
DNA: TGCGCCAGCAGCCAAGATTTCAGAATTCCGGGTGGCTACACCTTC

D: TRBD2
V: TRBV7-9
J: TRBJ2-1
size: many
CDR3: CASLDVAGGHEQFF
DNA: TGTGCCAGCTTGGACGTAGCGGGAGGCCATGAGCAGTTCTTC

D: NA
V: TRBV7-9
J: TRBJ2-7
size: NA
CDR3: CASSNEGEQYF
DNA: TGTGCCAGCAGCAACGAGGGAGAGCAGTACTTC

D: NA
V: TRBV28
J: TRBJ1-3
size: NA
CDR3: CASSSGQRTKGKDF
DNA: TGTGCCAGCAGTTCCGGACAGAGAACGAAGGGAAAGGATTTT

D: NA
V: TRBV6-5
J: TRBJ2-5
size: NA
CDR3: CASSFNQGMGETQYF
DNA: TGTGCCAGCAGTTTTAACCAGGGTATGGGAGAGACCCAGTACTTC

D: TRBD2
V: TRBV4-1
J: TRBJ2-3
size: once
CDR3: CASSHGRATDTQYF
DNA: TGCGCCAGCAGCCACGGGAGGGCAACAGATACGCAGTATTTT

D: NA
V: TRBV4-1
J: TRBJ2-7
size: NA
CDR3: CASRALPPWAGAYEQYF
DNA: TGCGCCAGCCGCGCACTACCCCCCTGGGCGGGGGCTTACGAGCAGTACTTC

D: NA
V: TRBV11-2
J: TRBJ2-7
size: NA
CDR3: CASSLRHGDSYEQYF
DNA: TGTGCCAGCAGCCTCCGACACGGGGACTCCTACGAGCAGTACTTC

D: NA
V: TRBV6-5
J: TRBJ1-4
size: once
CDR3: CASRLRSSRNEKLFF
DNA: TGTGCCAGCAGACTCCGCTCTTCCCGAAATGAAAAACTGTTTTTT

D: NA
V: TRBV19
J: TRBJ2-2
size: NA
CDR3: CASSTSGGELFF
DNA: TGTGCCAGTAGTACCTCGGGCGGGGAGCTGTTTTTT

D: NA
V: TRBV20-1
J: TRBJ1-6
size: NA
CDR3: CSASQGRISPLHF
DNA: TGCAGTGCTAGTCAGGGAAGGATTTCACCCCTCCACTTT

D: NA
V: TRBV7-9
J: TRBJ1-2
size: once
CDR3: CASSPVGGFYYGYTF
DNA: TGTGCCAGCAGCCCAGTGGGGGGGTTTTACTATGGCTACACCTTC

D: TRBD1
V: TRBV18
J: TRBJ1-1
size: NA
CDR3: CASSPSGTVPEAFF
DNA: TGTGCCAGCTCACCCAGTGGGACAGTCCCTGAAGCTTTCTTT